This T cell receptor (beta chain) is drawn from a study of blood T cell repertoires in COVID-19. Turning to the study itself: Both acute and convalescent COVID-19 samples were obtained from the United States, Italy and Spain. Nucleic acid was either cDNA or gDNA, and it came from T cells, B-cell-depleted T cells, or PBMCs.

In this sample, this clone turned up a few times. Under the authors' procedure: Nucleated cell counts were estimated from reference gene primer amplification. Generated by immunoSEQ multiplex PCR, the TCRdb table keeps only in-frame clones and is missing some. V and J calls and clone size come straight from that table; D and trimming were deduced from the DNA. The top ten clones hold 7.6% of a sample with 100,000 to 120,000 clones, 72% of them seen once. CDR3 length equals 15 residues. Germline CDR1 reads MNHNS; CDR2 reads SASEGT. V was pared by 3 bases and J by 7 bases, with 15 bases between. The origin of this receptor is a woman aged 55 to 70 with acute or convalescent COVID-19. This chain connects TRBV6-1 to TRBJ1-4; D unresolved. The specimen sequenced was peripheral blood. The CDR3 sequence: CASSDPADISEKLFF. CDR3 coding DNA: TGTGCCAGCAGTGACCCCGCTGACATCTCTGAAAAACTGTTTTTT.